The clone carrying this T cell receptor beta chain appeared once. Its target is unknown. Trimming took 3 bases from V and 2 from J; bases not matched to a gene: 7. Germline V gives CDR1 GTSNPN, CDR2 SVGIG (reference sequence). The CDR3 is made up of 15 amino acids. How the authors handled the data: Filtering differed because ImmunoSEQ produced junction-only sequences that carried no quality scores. Measured with immunoSEQ multiplex PCR; TCRdb has only the in-frame clones, and not every one. The V and J calls and clone size are taken from that table; D and trimming were inferred from the DNA. The profile shows 1,400,000 or so clones, approximately 98.5% of them singletons. This specimen comes from a study of shared clonotypes between healthy human individuals. Across the study: Aged between 18 and 49, the donors were a couple of women and three men.

Study findings and constraints: What rarefaction showed was incomplete sorted-subset sequencing despite large depth.

The rearrangement links TRBV30 to TRBJ2-3; 8 bases fit TRBD2. Material: naive CD4+ T cells sorted from blood. Subset defined: CD45RA+ positively selected. The clonotype comes from a man aged 30 to 45 in good health. The CDR3 nucleotides are TGTGCCTGGAGCCCCGGGGGGGCCGCCACAGATACGCAGTATTTT. The encoded protein is CAWSPGGAATDTQYF.